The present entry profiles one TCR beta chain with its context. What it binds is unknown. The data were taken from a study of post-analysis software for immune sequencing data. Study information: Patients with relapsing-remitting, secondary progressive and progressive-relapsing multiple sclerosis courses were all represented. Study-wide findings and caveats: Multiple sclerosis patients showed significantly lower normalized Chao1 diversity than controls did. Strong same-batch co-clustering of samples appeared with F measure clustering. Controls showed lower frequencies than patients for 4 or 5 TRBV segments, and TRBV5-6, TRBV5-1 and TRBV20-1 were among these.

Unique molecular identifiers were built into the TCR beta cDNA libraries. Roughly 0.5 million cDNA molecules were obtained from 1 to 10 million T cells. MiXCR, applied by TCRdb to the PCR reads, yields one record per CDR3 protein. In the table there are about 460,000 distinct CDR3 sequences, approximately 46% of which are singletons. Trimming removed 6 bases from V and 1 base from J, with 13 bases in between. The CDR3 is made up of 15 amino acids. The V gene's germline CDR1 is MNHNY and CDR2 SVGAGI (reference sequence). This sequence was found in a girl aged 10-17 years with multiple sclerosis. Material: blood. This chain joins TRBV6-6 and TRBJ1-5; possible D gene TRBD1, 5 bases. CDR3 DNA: TGTGCCAGCAGCTTTGGGACTCCGAGCAATCAGCCCCAGCATTTT. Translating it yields CASSFGTPSNQPQHF.